Shown below are 25 T cell receptor beta chains from a single sample sequenced in a study of cytomegalovirus exposure and HLA in healthy donors. The PCR used 60 Vbeta and 13 Jbeta primers. The repertoire was sequenced with immunoSEQ multiplex PCR; TCRdb's copy has only in-frame clones and lacks some. The data show about 100,000 clones, around four fifths seen once. The sample was PBMCs. All receptors come from a woman in her sixties in good health and CMV-seronegative.

This chain joins TRBV5-1 and TRBJ2-5, with TRBD2 as a possible D gene (6 bases). The length of the CDR3 is 14 residues. Germline V gives CDR1 SGHRS, CDR2 YFSETQ. Trimming cost V 7 bases and J 2 bases, with 15 bases left between them. The CDR3 DNA reads as TGCGCCAGCTCGACCCTCGGGGGTCAAGAGACCCAGTACTTC. It translates to CASSTLGGQETQYF.

This clone came up once. The chain carries TRBV15 and TRBJ1-2; possible D gene TRBD1, 5 bases. V was shortened by 4 bases and J by 4 bases, with 10 bases between the two germline ends. Germline V gene lookup returns CDR1 LNHNV and CDR2 YYDKDF (reference sequence). This CDR3 comprises 13 residues. CDR3 region: CATSIGEPYGYTF. Written as DNA, the CDR3 is TGTGCCACCAGCATAGGGGAACCCTATGGCTACACCTTC. The whole variable domain, remainder taken from reference TRBV15 and TRBJ1-2, is DAMVIQNPRYQVTQFGKPVTLSCSQTLNHNVMYWYQQKSSQAPKLLFHYYDKDFNNEADTPDNFQSRRPNTSFCFLDIRSPGLGDTAMYLCATSIGEPYGYTFGSGTRLTVV.

This clone was found a few times. This chain connects TRBV5-6 to TRBJ2-5; weak D call: TRBD1 (5 bases). This CDR3 has 13 residues. The germline V gene encodes CDR1 SGHDT and CDR2 YYEEEE. Trimming took off 4 bases at V and 1 base at J, with 8 bases between the two ends. The CDR3, as DNA: TGTGCCAGCAGCCGACAGATCCAAGAGACCCAGTACTTC. Translated, it gives CASSRQIQETQYF. The full variable domain, in which reference TRBV5-6 and TRBJ2-5 provide the parts outside the CDR3, is DAGVTQSPTHLIKTRGQQVTLRCSPKSGHDTVSWYQQALGQGPQFIFQYYEEEERQRGNFPDRFSGHQFPNYSSELNVNALLLGDSALYLCASSRQIQETQYFGPGTRLLVL.

This sequence joins TRBV5-4 and TRBJ1-2; a weak D match, TRBD1 (6 bases). The CDR3 consists of 17 residues. The V gene's germline CDR1 is SGHNT and CDR2 YYREEE (reference sequence). Trimming removed 4 bases from V and 2 bases from J, with 21 bases in between. CDR3 nucleotide sequence: TGTGCCAGCAGCCCGGGGGGGCAGGGTCAAATAAACTATGGCTACACCTTC. It encodes CASSPGGQGQINYGYTF.

This clone was seen just once. This chain joins TRBV5-1 and TRBJ1-1; 8 bases fit TRBD1. The V gene end was trimmed by 2 bases and the J gene end by 1 base; junction bases not matched to a gene: 4. This CDR3 contains 15 residues. From germline, CDR1 is SGHRS and CDR2 YFSETQ. CDR3 loop: CASSLTQGGNTEAFF. In DNA, the CDR3 is TGCGCCAGCAGCTTAACACAGGGGGGGAACACTGAAGCTTTCTTT.

The CDR3 loop reads CASSFQNPNEKLFF. The CDR3 nucleotides read TGCGCCAGCAGCTTTCAGAACCCTAATGAAAAACTGTTTTTT. This sequence joins TRBV5-1 and TRBJ1-4, with D unclear. Germline V gene lookup returns CDR1 SGHRS and CDR2 YFSETQ. There are 14 residues in the CDR3. The germline V and J ends were trimmed by 2 bases and 3 bases, with 8 bases remaining between them.

This clone was found once. The V call is TRBV4-3, the J call TRBJ2-1, with D possibly matching TRBD2 (6 bases). In germline, CDR1 is LGHNA, CDR2 YSLEER. The CDR3 consists of 16 residues. Trimming took 1 base from V and 8 from J, leaving 18 bases between them. The CDR3 nucleotides are TGCGCCAGCAGCCAAGGGTTTGGACTACGGTTCGATGAGCAGTTCTTC. Protein: CASSQGFGLRFDEQFF.

V gene TRBV27 combines with J gene TRBJ2-7; 11 bases are a match to TRBD2. The germline CDR1 and CDR2 sequences are MNHEY and SMNVEV (reference sequence). CDR3 length equals 15 residues. V trimming: 4 bases; J trimming: 4 bases; junction bases outside the gene matches: 6. This chain's CDR3 is CASSSLAGGRYEQYF. In nucleotides, the CDR3 is TGTGCCAGCAGTTCCTTAGCGGGAGGGCGGTACGAGCAGTACTTC.

The V gene is TRBV28, the J gene TRBJ1-2; TRBD1 agrees at 10 bases. The CDR3 totals 16 residues. Germline V gives CDR1 MDHEN, CDR2 SYDVKM. V lost 6 bases, J lost 2 bases, and 9 bases stayed unmatched. CDR3 nucleotide sequence: TGTGCCAGCAGCTACCCAGGGGACAGGGGAAACTATGGCTACACCTTC. This sequence encodes CASSYPGDRGNYGYTF.

This clone was observed a handful of times. The V call is TRBV7-6, the J call TRBJ2-1, with 8 bases that match TRBD2. The CDR3 is 16 residues long. Germline CDR1 and CDR2: SGHVS and FNYEAQ. J lost 7 bases, V lost 4 bases, and 12 bases had no gene match. This CDR3 is CASSSTQAGAENEQFF. DNA of the CDR3: TGTGCCAGCAGCTCCACTCAAGCGGGGGCGGAGAATGAGCAGTTCTTC.

This chain connects TRBV6-5 to TRBJ2-7; 7 bases agree with TRBD1. The J segment lost 2 bases and the V segment lost 5 bases, leaving 0 bases of the junction unmatched. This CDR3 contains 12 residues. CDR1 is MNHEY, CDR2 SVGAGI, per germline. CDR3 region: CASSTGAYEQYF. In nucleotides, the CDR3 is TGTGCCAGCAGTACAGGGGCCTACGAGCAGTACTTC.

The chain carries TRBV7-2 and TRBJ2-5, with 8 bases fitting TRBD2. V was pared by 1 base and J by 4 bases, with 2 bases of the junction left unmatched. This CDR3 is built from 14 residues. CDR1 and CDR2 from the germline V gene are SGHTA and FQGNSA. CDR3: CASSLGLARETQYF. The CDR3 region has the DNA TGTGCCAGCAGCTTAGGACTAGCGAGAGAGACCCAGTACTTC.

The rearrangement joins TRBV5-1 to TRBJ2-1; D might be TRBD2 (6 bases). Germline V lookup: CDR1 SGHRS, CDR2 YFSETQ. The CDR3 length is 15 residues. Deletions cut 4 bases from V and 8 bases from J, with 19 bases between. CDR3: CASSGDVGGIHEQFF. The CDR3 DNA reads as TGCGCCAGCAGCGGCGACGTCGGAGGGATCCATGAGCAGTTCTTC.

This clone has a single count. This CDR3 reads CASSLSWQVQETQYF. The CDR3 DNA is TGTGCCAGCAGTTTATCGTGGCAGGTCCAAGAGACCCAGTACTTC. The chain links TRBV27 to TRBJ2-5; D unresolved. The V and J ends lost 0 bases and 1 base respectively, with 9 bases between them. CDR3 length equals 15 residues. The V gene's germline CDR1 is MNHEY and CDR2 SMNVEV (reference sequence).

The chain recombines TRBV25-1 with TRBJ2-7; 10 positions match TRBD2. The trim removed 5 bases at V and 2 bases at J, leaving 9 bases unmatched. Germline CDR1 is MGHDK and CDR2 is SYGVNS. The CDR3 length is 16 residues. The CDR3 loop is CASSSITSGTTYEQYF. CDR3 DNA sequence: TGTGCCAGCAGTTCTATCACTAGCGGGACCACCTACGAGCAGTACTTC.

This clone was detected a few times. The gene calls are TRBV5-6 and TRBJ1-2; D call uncertain. V lost 4 bases and J 4 bases, leaving 8 bases between the germline ends. This CDR3 contains 12 residues. Germline-derived CDR1 and CDR2 are SGHDT and YYEEEE. The CDR3 sequence: CASSLKSYGYTF. The CDR3 coding sequence is TGTGCCAGCAGCCTAAAGTCCTATGGCTACACCTTC.

The chain joins TRBV6-4 to TRBJ2-1; 14 bases are shared with TRBD2. The germline CDR1 and CDR2 sequences are MRHNA and SNTAGT. V dropped 5 bases and J dropped 9; count of bases not matched to a gene: 6. This CDR3 is 15 amino acids long. The CDR3 DNA reads TGTGCCAGCAGTTCGACTAGCGGGGGGGTGGCTGAGCAGTTCTTC. Translating it yields CASSSTSGGVAEQFF.

The chain carries TRBV7-9 and TRBJ1-1, with TRBD1 as a possible D gene (5 bases). V shed 10 bases and J shed 4 bases, with 16 bases lying between them. The V gene's germline CDR1 is SEHNR and CDR2 FQNEAQ (reference sequence). This CDR3 has 13 residues. DNA of the CDR3: TGTGCCACCCGACAGATGCGAACCACTGAAGCTTTCTTT. Translating gives CATRQMRTTEAFF.

The V call is TRBV28, the J call TRBJ2-1; perhaps TRBD2 as D (7 bases). Trimming took 2 bases from V and 4 from J, leaving 12 bases between them. Germline CDR1 is MDHEN and CDR2 is SYDVKM. The CDR3 length is 15 residues. As DNA, the CDR3 is TGTGCCAGCAGTTTAGGGGGGGCGAAATACAATGAGCAGTTCTTC. Translating gives CASSLGGAKYNEQFF.

The rearrangement links TRBV13 to TRBJ2-5; 8 bases line up with TRBD2. The trim removed 5 bases at V and 5 bases at J, leaving 4 bases unmatched. The CDR3 extends over 13 amino acids. The germline gives CDR1 PRHDT, CDR2 FYEKMQ (reference sequence). CDR3 DNA: TGTGCCAGCAGCCCCACTAGCGGTGAGACCCAGTACTTC. As protein: CASSPTSGETQYF.

The chain carries TRBV9 and TRBJ1-5, with unresolved D. This CDR3 is built from 14 residues. Germline V CDR1 and CDR2: SGDLS, YYNGEE. The V gene lost 0 bases and the J gene lost 7 bases, with 11 bases spanning the gap. The CDR3 reads CASSVAGGSQPQHF. The CDR3 DNA reads as TGTGCCAGCAGCGTAGCGGGAGGGAGCCAGCCCCAGCATTTT.

V is TRBV6-5 and J is TRBJ1-1; D perhaps matches TRBD1 (6 bases). The V and J ends lost 3 bases and 2 bases respectively, with 10 bases between them. Germline V CDR1 and CDR2: MNHEY, SVGAGI. This CDR3 contains 14 residues. CDR3 coding DNA: TGTGCCAGCAGTTATAACAGGGACAACACTGAAGCTTTCTTT. Amino acid sequence: CASSYNRDNTEAFF.

This clone was seen only a few times. V and J are TRBV6-5 and TRBJ1-1; D possibly corresponds to TRBD1 (6 bases). Per the germline V gene, CDR1 is MNHEY and CDR2 is SVGAGI. Trimming took off 4 bases at V and 11 bases at J, with 20 bases between the two ends. CDR3 length: 14 residues. In DNA, the CDR3 is TGTGCCAGCAGTTCGAGACAGGTACTGATGGGGGCTTTCTTT. Translating it yields CASSSRQVLMGAFF.

V is TRBV6-6 and J is TRBJ1-2; D not certain. CDR1 MNHNY and CDR2 SVGAGI come from the germline V gene (reference sequence). The CDR3 has 16 amino acids. V dropped 0 bases and J dropped 0 bases, with 11 bases sitting between them. The CDR3 is CASSYSAVRSNYGYTF. In DNA, the CDR3 is TGTGCCAGCAGTTACTCCGCGGTCAGATCTAACTATGGCTACACCTTC.

This rearrangement joins TRBV5-4 to TRBJ2-1; the D gene is possibly TRBD1 (6 bases). Trimming took 2 bases from V and 5 from J, leaving 14 bases between them. The V gene's germline CDR1 is SGHNT and CDR2 YYREEE (reference sequence). CDR3 size: 15 residues. CDR3 DNA sequence: TGTGCCAGCAGCTTTGTGCAGGGGCCTAACAATGAGCAGTTCTTC. Translating gives CASSFVQGPNNEQFF. Filled out from reference TRBV5-4 and TRBJ2-1, the complete variable domain reads ETGVTQSPTHLIKTRGQQVTLRCSSQSGHNTVSWYQQALGQGPQFIFQYYREEENGRGNFPPRFSGLQFPNYSSELNVNALELDDSALYLCASSFVQGPNNEQFFGPGTRLTVL.